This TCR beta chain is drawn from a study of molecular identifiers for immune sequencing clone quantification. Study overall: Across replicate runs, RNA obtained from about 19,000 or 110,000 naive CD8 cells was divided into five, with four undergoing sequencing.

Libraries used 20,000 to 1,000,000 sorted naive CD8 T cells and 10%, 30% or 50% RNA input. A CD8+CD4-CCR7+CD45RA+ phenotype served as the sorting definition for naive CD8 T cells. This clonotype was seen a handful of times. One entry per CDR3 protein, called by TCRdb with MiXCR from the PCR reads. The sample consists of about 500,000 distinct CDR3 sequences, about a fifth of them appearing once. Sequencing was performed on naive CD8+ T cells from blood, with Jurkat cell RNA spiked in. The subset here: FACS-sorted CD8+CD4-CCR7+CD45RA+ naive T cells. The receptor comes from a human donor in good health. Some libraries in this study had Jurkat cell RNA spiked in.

In DNA, the CDR3 is TGCGCCAGCAGCCAGCAGACAGGGTCAAATGAGCAGTTCTTC. Translating gives CASSQQTGSNEQFF. The genes are TRBV4-3 and TRBJ2-1, with 7 bases identical to TRBD1. The germline CDR1 and CDR2 sequences are LGHNA and YSLEER. V lost 3 bases, J lost 7 bases, and 6 bases stayed unmatched. There are 14 residues in the CDR3.